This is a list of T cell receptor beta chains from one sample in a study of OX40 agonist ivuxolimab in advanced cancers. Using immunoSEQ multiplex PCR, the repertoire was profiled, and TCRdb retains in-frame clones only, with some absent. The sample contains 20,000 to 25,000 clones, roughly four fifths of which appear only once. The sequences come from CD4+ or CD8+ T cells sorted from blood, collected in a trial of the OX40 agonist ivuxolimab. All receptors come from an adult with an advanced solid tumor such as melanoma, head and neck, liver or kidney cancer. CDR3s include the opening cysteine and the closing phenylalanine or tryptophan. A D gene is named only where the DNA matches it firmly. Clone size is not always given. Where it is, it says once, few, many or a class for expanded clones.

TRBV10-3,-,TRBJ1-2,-,CAIRTVNYGYTF,TGTGCCATCAGGACAGTTAACTATGGCTACACCTTC
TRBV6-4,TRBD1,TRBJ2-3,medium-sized,CASSPQGAGDTQYF,TGTGCCAGCAGTCCCCAGGGGGCAGGGGATACGCAGTATTTT
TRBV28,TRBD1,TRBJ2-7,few,CASSSPHRGISYEQYF,TGTGCCAGCAGTTCGCCACACAGGGGGATCTCCTACGAGCAGTACTTC
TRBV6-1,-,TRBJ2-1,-,CASRAVDEQFF,TGTGCCAGCAGGGCCGTGGATGAGCAGTTCTTC
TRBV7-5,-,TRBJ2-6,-,CARTERCRQSRANVLTF,TGTGCCAGAACGGAACGGTGTAGACAAAGTCGGGCCAACGTCCTGACTTTC
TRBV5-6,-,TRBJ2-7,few,CASSLGRGSREQYF,TGTGCCAGCAGCTTGGGTAGGGGATCGAGAGAGCAGTACTTC
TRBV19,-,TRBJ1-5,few,CASKFGTDVSNQPQHF,TGTGCCAGTAAATTCGGAACAGATGTTAGTAATCAGCCCCAGCATTTT
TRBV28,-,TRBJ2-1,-,CASRSLPSDFYNEQFF,TGTGCCAGCAGGTCTTTACCATCGGACTTTTACAATGAGCAGTTCTTC
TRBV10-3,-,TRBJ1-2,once,CAITRGTNYGYTF,TGTGCCATCACTCGCGGTACTAACTATGGCTACACCTTC
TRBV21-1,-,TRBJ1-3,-,CASSSSPQSSGNTIYF,TGTGCCAGCAGTTCCTCTCCACAGAGCTCTGGAAACACCATATATTTT
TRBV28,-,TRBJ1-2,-,CASSFGSNYGHTF,TGTGCCAGCAGTTTCGGCTCAAACTATGGCCACACCTTC
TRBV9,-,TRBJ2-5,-,CASSVAGAHQETQYF,TGTGCCAGCAGCGTAGCAGGGGCCCACCAAGAGACCCAGTACTTC
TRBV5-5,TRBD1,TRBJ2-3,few,CASSGDRLADTQYF,TGTGCCAGCAGCGGGGACAGGTTGGCAGATACGCAGTATTTT
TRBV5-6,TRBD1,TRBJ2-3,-,CASSLALQGRNTDTQYF,TGTGCCAGCAGCTTGGCCTTACAGGGGCGAAACACAGATACGCAGTATTTT
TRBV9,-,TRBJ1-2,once,CASSVESTGIYGYTF,TGTGCCAGCAGCGTAGAGTCGACAGGTATCTATGGCTACACCTTC
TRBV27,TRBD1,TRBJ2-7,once,CASSPGTGNYEQYF,TGTGCCAGCAGTCCCGGGACAGGGAACTACGAGCAGTACTTC
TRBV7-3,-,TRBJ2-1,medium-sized,CASSLIPADRLSNEQFF,TGTGCCAGCAGCCTGATTCCTGCGGACAGACTATCCAATGAGCAGTTCTTC
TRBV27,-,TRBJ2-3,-,CASSLVGPDTQYF,TGTGCCAGCAGTTTGGTCGGTCCGGATACGCAGTATTTT
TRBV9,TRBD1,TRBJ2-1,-,CASSPGQGNEQFF,TGTGCCAGCAGCCCTGGACAGGGGAATGAGCAGTTCTTC
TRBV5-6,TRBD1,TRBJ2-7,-,CASSPGTGSYEQYF,TGTGCCAGCAGCCCCGGGACAGGGTCCTACGAGCAGTACTTC
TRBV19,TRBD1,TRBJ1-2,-,CASSMGPGTANYGYTF,TGTGCCAGTAGTATGGGCCCCGGGACAGCTAACTATGGCTACACCTTC
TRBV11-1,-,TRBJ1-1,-,CASTGVLATEAFF,TGTGCCAGCACCGGGGTATTGGCCACTGAAGCTTTCTTT
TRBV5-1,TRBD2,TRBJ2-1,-,CASSKTGRWRAGGEEQFF,TGCGCCAGCAGCAAGACAGGGAGGTGGCGAGCGGGAGGGGAAGAGCAGTTCTTC
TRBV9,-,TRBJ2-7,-,CASSVAGPSYEQYF,TGTGCCAGCAGCGTAGCGGGTCCCTCCTACGAGCAGTACTTC
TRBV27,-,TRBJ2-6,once,CASSFGGGSGANVLTF,TGTGCCAGCAGTTTTGGAGGGGGCTCTGGGGCCAACGTCCTGACTTTC
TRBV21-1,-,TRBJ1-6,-,CASSKFHRDPYNSPLHF,TGTGCCAGCAGCAAATTCCACCGGGACCCATATAATTCACCCCTCCACTTT
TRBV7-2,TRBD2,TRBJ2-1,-,CASSDGTSPYNEQFF,TGTGCCAGCAGCGACGGGACTAGTCCGTACAATGAGCAGTTCTTC
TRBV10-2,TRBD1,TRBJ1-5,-,CASSESGTAMQPQHF,TGCGCCAGCAGTGAGTCGGGGACAGCAATGCAGCCCCAGCATTTT
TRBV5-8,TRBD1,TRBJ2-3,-,CASRTWSGQGTDTQYF,TGTGCCAGCAGGACTTGGAGTGGACAGGGGACAGATACGCAGTATTTT
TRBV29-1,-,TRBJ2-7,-,CSVGTVSYEQYF,TGCAGCGTTGGGACAGTATCCTACGAGCAGTACTTC
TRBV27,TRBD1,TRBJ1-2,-,CASSPGRGLGYTF,TGTGCCAGCAGTCCAGGCAGGGGGCTTGGCTACACCTTC
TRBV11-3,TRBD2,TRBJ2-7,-,CASSPDPGGGMRNEQYF,TGTGCCAGCAGCCCAGACCCGGGCGGGGGGATGAGAAACGAGCAGTACTTC
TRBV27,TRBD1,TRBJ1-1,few,CASSLYRGTEAFF,TGTGCCAGCAGTTTATACAGGGGGACTGAAGCTTTCTTT
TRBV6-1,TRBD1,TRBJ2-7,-,CASSEGTGFYEQYF,TGTGCCAGCAGTGAAGGGACAGGGTTTTACGAGCAGTACTTC
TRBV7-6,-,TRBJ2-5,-,CASSLGFQETQYF,TGTGCCAGCAGCTTAGGGTTCCAAGAGACCCAGTACTTC
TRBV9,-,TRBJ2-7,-,CASSVDGLRKEQYF,TGTGCCAGCAGCGTAGATGGACTGAGGAAGGAGCAGTACTTC
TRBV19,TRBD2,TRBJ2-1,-,CASSTSGGNYNEQFF,TGTGCCAGTAGCACTAGCGGTGGTAACTACAATGAGCAGTTCTTC
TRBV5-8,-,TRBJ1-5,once,CASSPSDTVGNQPQHF,TGTGCCAGCAGCCCATCAGACACAGTGGGCAATCAGCCCCAGCATTTT
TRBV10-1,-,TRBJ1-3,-,CASSDPRDPRNTIYF,TGCGCCAGCAGTGACCCCCGGGACCCGCGGAACACCATATATTTT
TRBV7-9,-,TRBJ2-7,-,CASSTPYEQYF,TGTGCCAGCAGCACCCCTTACGAGCAGTACTTC
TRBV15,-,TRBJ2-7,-,CATSRAIDSYEQYF,TGTGCCACCAGCAGAGCAATCGATTCCTACGAGCAGTACTTC
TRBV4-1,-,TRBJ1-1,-,CASSQVAGGTEAFF,TGCGCCAGCAGCCAAGTCGCCGGGGGGACTGAAGCTTTCTTT
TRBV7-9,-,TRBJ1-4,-,CASFNEKLFF,TGTGCCAGCTTTAATGAAAAACTGTTTTTT
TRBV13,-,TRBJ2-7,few,CASSEGQGEQYF,TGTGCCAGCAGTGAGGGGCAAGGAGAGCAGTACTTC
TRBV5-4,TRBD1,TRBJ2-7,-,CASSPGTGPREQYF,TGTGCCAGCAGCCCCGGGACAGGGCCGAGGGAGCAGTACTTC
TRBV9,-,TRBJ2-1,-,CASSPSHNEQFF,TGTGCCAGCAGCCCCTCGCACAATGAGCAGTTCTTC
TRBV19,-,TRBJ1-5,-,CASSPLDEVGQPQHF,TGTGCCAGTAGTCCCTTGGACGAGGTAGGTCAGCCCCAGCATTTT
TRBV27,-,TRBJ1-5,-,CASSSLKGLNQPQHF,TGTGCCAGCAGTTCCCTAAAGGGCCTCAATCAGCCCCAGCATTTT
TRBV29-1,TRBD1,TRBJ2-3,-,CSANHRGWSTDTQYF,TGCAGCGCCAACCACAGGGGGTGGAGCACAGATACGCAGTATTTT
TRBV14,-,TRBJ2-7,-,CASSPRSDSYEQYF,TGTGCCAGCAGCCCCCGTAGCGACTCCTACGAGCAGTACTTC
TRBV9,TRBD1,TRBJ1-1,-,CASSSRTGFGEAFF,TGTGCCAGCAGCTCCCGGACAGGGTTCGGTGAAGCTTTCTTT
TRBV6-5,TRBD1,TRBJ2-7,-,CASSYGQGSYEQYF,TGTGCCAGCAGTTACGGACAGGGCTCCTACGAGCAGTACTTC
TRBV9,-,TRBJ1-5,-,CASSVAVGQPQHF,TGTGCCAGCAGCGTAGCCGTAGGACAGCCCCAGCATTTT
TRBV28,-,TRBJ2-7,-,CASSSIFGTGASGGAGEQYF,TGTGCCAGCAGTTCCATCTTCGGGACAGGGGCGAGCGGGGGGGCCGGAGAGCAGTACTTC
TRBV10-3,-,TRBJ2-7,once,CAISESGFRYEQYF,TGTGCCATCAGTGAGTCTGGCTTCAGGTACGAGCAGTACTTC
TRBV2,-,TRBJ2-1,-,CASSLTVRVNEQFF,TGTGCCAGCAGTTTAACCGTTAGGGTTAATGAGCAGTTCTTC
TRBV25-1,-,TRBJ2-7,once,CASSESGDLSGQYF,TGTGCCAGCAGTGAATCCGGGGATCTCAGCGGGCAGTACTTC
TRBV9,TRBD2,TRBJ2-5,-,CASSVASGGIQETQYF,TGTGCCAGCAGCGTAGCTAGCGGGGGGATCCAAGAGACCCAGTACTTC
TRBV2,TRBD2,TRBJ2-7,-,CASSDLVAGPSYEQYF,TGTGCCAGCAGTGATCTAGTAGCGGGTCCTTCCTACGAGCAGTACTTC
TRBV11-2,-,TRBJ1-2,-,CASSLVPASNYGYTF,TGTGCCAGCAGCTTAGTTCCAGCCTCTAACTATGGCTACACCTTC